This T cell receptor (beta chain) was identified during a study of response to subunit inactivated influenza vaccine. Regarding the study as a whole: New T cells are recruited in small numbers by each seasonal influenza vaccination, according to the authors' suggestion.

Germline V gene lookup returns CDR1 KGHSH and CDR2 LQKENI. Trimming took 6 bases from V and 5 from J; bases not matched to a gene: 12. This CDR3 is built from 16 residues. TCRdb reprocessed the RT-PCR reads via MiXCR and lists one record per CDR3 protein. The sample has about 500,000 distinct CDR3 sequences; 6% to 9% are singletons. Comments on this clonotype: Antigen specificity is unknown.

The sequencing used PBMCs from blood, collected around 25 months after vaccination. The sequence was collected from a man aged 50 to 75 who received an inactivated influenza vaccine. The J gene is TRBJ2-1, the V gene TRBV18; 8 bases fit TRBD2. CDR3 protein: CASSPRSGGTNNEQFF. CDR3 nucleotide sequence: TGTGCCAGCTCTCCGAGGAGCGGGGGAACGAACAATGAGCAGTTCTTC. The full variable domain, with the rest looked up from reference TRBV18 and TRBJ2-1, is NAGVMQNPRHLVRRRGQEARLRCSPMKGHSHVYWYRQLPEEGLKFMVYLQKENIIDESGMPKERFSAEFPKEGPSILRIQQVVRGDSAAYFCASSPRSGGTNNEQFFGPGTRLTVL.